This T cell receptor (beta chain) was sequenced during a study of long-term antiretroviral therapy in people with HIV. Notes on this clone: The target antigen is unknown.

The germline gives CDR1 SGHDN, CDR2 FVKESK. V was cut by 5 bases and J by 0 bases, with 10 bases left in between. The CDR3 has 15 residues. Whole-study results and caveats: Neither ART adherence, viral resistance nor therapy changes were documented. Pre-ART-expanded clones dominated the repertoire at all time points.

The libraries were made with immunoSEQ v3.0 at survey level. Libraries were prepared by immunoSEQ multiplex PCR; TCRdb keeps only in-frame clonotypes and omits some of them. The table records 30,000 or so clones, around 80% of them present only once. The receptor's source is a man aged 18 to 30 with HIV. The source was unsorted PBMCs, collected 1.5 years before starting antiretroviral therapy. The chain links TRBV14 to TRBJ1-4; the D is unclear. This CDR3 reads CASSKDGATNEKLFF. CDR3 DNA sequence: TGTGCCAGCAGCAAGGACGGAGCAACTAATGAAAAACTGTTTTTT. Looking up the rest from reference TRBV14 and TRBJ1-4 gives the full variable domain: EAGVTQFPSHSVIEKGQTVTLRCDPISGHDNLYWYRRVMGKEIKFLLHFVKESKQDESGMPNNRFLAERTGGTYSTLKVQPAELEDSGVYFCASSKDGATNEKLFFGSGTQLSVL.